The 3 T cell receptor beta chains presented below share a single source sample, sequenced in a study of T-cell reconstitution after alpha-beta-depleted transplantation in children. TCRbeta library construction was performed incorporating unique molecular identifiers. TCRdb processed the PCR reads anew with MiXCR; each CDR3 protein has one entry. The data show 80,000 to 100,000 distinct CDR3 sequences, with around a quarter seen just once and about 22% held by the top ten. Here the sequenced sample was PBMCs, taken before TCRalphabeta/CD19-depleted stem cell transplant. The receptors come from a boy between 2 and 10 years old with acute lymphoblastic leukemia, due to receive a stem cell transplant.

This clonotype was found a few times. This chain connects TRBV20-1 to TRBJ1-1; D is possibly TRBD1 (5 bases). CDR1 and CDR2 from the germline V gene are DFQATT and SNEGSKA (reference sequence). Trimming shortened V by 3 bases and J by 7 bases, and 15 bases separated the two germline ends. The CDR3 totals 13 residues. CDR3 bases: TGCAGTGCTAGGGGACCGGGTGGGATTGAAGCTTTCTTT. Encoded protein: CSARGPGGIEAFF.

This clonotype has at least ten counts. The chain is built from TRBV7-6 and TRBJ2-1; D uncertain. Germline V gives CDR1 SGHVS, CDR2 FNYEAQ. This CDR3 region has 17 residues. Trimming removed 0 bases from V and 5 bases from J, with 17 bases in between. The CDR3 coding sequence is TGTGCCAGCAGCTTAGCGCATCTTGGACGGAATAACAATGAGCAGTTCTTC. Protein product: CASSLAHLGRNNNEQFF.

The V call is TRBV5-1, the J call TRBJ1-6; tentatively, D is TRBD1 (6 bases). Germline V gene sequence: CDR1 SGHRS, CDR2 YFSETQ. CDR3 length equals 15 residues. V lost 4 bases and J lost 8, with 16 bases in between. The CDR3 bases are TGCGCCAGCAGCGTCCTTCAGGGGCCGGATTCACCCCTCCACTTT. It codes for CASSVLQGPDSPLHF.